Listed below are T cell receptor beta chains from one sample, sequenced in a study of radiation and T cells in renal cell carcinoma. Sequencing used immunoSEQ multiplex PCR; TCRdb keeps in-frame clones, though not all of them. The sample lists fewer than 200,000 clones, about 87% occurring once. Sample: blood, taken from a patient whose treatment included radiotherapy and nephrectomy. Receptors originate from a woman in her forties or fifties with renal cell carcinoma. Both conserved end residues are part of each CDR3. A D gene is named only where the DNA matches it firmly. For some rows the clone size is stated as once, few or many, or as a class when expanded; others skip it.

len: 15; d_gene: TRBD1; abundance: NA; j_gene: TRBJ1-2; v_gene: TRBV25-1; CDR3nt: TGTGCCAGCAGATCGGACAGGGGTAGGAACTATGGCTACACCTTC; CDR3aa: CASRSDRGRNYGYTF
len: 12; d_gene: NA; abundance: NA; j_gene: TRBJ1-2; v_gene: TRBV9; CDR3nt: TGTGCCAGCAGCGTAGGTTTCTATGGCTACACCTTC; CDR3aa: CASSVGFYGYTF
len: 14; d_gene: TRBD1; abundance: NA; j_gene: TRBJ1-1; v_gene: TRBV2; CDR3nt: TGTGCCAGCAGTAATACAGGGGTTCGATCTCAAGCTTTCTTT; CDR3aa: CASSNTGVRSQAFF
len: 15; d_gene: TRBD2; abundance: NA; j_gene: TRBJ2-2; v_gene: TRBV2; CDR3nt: TGTGCCGGAAAAAGGACTAGCGGGGGGGCCGGGGAGCTGTTTTTT; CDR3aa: CAGKRTSGGAGELFF
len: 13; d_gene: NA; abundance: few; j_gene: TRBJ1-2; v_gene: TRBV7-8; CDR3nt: TGTGCCAGCAGCCCGAGGGGGTCGCAGAGCTACACCTTC; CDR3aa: CASSPRGSQSYTF
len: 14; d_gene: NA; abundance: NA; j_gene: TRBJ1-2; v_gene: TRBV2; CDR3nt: TGTGCCAGCAGTGAGGGGCTTCCTAACTATGGCTACACCTTC; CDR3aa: CASSEGLPNYGYTF
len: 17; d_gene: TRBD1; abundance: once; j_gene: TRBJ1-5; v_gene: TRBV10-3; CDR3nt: TGTGCCATCAGTGAGTCGATCGGACAGGGAATTAATCAGCCCCAGCATTTT; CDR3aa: CAISESIGQGINQPQHF
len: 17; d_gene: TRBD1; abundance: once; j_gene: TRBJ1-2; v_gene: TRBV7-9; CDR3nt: TGTGCCAGCAGCCCCCCGGCCGGGACAGGGGGCGCTGGTGGCTACACCTTC; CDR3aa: CASSPPAGTGGAGGYTF
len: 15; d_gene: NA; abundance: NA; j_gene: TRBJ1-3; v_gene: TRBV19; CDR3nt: TGTGCCAGTAGTATAGGGTCGAACTCTGGAAACACCATATATTTT; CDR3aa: CASSIGSNSGNTIYF
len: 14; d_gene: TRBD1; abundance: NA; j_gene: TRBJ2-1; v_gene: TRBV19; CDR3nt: TGTGCCAGTAGCAGGGGGACCAGCTACAATGAGCAGTTCTTC; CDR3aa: CASSRGTSYNEQFF
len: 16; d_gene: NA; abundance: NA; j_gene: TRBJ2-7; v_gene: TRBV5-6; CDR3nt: TGTGCCAGCAGCTTGGCTTGGGCTACCATGGGCTCCGAGCAGTACTTC; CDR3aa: CASSLAWATMGSEQYF
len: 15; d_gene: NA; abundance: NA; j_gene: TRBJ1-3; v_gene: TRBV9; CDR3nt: TGTGCCAGCAGCCCCCTGCAGGGTTCAGGAAACACCATATATTTT; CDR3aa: CASSPLQGSGNTIYF
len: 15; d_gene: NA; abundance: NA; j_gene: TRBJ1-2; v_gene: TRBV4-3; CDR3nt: TGCGCCAGCAGCCAGGCACTCCAGGGCGACTATGGCTACACCTTC; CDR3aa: CASSQALQGDYGYTF
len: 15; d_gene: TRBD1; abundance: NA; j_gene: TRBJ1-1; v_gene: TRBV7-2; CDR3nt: TGTGCCAGCAGCTTGGCCGGGACAGGGGGCACTGAAGCTTTCTTT; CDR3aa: CASSLAGTGGTEAFF
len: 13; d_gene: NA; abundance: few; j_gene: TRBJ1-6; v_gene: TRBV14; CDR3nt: TGTGCCAGCCGTTTTGATCTCAATTCACCCCTCCACTTT; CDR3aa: CASRFDLNSPLHF
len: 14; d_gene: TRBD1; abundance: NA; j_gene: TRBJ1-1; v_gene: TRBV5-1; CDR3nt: TGCGCCAGCACCCTCACAGGGGCAGGGACTGAAGCTTTCTTT; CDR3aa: CASTLTGAGTEAFF
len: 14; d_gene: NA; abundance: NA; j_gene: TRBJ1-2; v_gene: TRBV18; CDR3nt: TGTGCCAGCTCACCGTCCGGGACAAACTATGGCTACACCTTC; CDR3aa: CASSPSGTNYGYTF
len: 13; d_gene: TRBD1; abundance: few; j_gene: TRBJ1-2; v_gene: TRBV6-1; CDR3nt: TGTGCCAGCAGCCCGGACAGGGGCCCTGGCTACACCTTC; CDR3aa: CASSPDRGPGYTF
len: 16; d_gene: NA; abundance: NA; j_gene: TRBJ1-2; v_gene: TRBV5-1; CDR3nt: TGCGCCAGCAGCAAATCCGGGACTGGGGCTAACTATGGCTACACCTTC; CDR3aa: CASSKSGTGANYGYTF
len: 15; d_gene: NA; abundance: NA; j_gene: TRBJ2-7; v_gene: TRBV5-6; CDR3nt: TGTGCCAGCAGCTTAGGCTCCGCCAGGGGAGTCGAGCAGTACTTC; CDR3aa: CASSLGSARGVEQYF
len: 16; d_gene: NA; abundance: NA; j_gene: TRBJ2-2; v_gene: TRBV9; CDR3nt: TGTGCCAGCAGCGCCGGACAGCAAGCGAACACCGGGGAGCTGTTTTTT; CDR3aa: CASSAGQQANTGELFF
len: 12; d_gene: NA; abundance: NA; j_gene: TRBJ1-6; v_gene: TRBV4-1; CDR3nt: TGCGCCAGCAGCCAAGGGATGATTCCCCTCCACTTT; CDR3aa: CASSQGMIPLHF